This T cell receptor (beta chain) was identified in a study of T cells in Graves' hyperthyroidism and ophthalmopathy. Study-wide results and caveats: Peripheral blood also featured most of the thyroid clonotypes expanded above 0.001.

Regions amplified from RNA transcripts were the TCR beta CDR3 regions. RT-PCR in the first round (using the HTBI primer set) targeted the TCR CDR3. TCRdb independently ran MiXCR on the multiplex PCR reads; one entry per CDR3 protein. In the table there are about 350,000 distinct CDR3 sequences, about a sixth of which are singletons. This clonotype was picked up many times. Its antigen remains unidentified. Used for diagnoses were clinical symptoms, serum thyroxine and TRAb, thyroid ultrasound and orbital computed tomography. Germline assignment: CDR1 SGHDT and CDR2 YYEEEE. Unmatched junction bases numbered 12, after V lost 6 bases and J lost 4 bases. The CDR3 extends over 15 amino acids.

The chain couples TRBV5-6 to TRBJ2-7; 8 nucleotides agree with TRBD2. The TCR comes from a woman in her thirties or forties with Graves' ophthalmopathy. Sequencing was done on a sample of blood. CDR3 amino acids: CASTLMGLVRYEQYF. CDR3 coding DNA: TGTGCCAGCACCCTGATGGGACTAGTTAGGTACGAGCAGTACTTC.